This section outlines one T cell receptor (beta chain) sequence together with its context. Its antigen is unknown. One base away there is no much larger clone; base qualities are not given. The data stem from a study of Tregs in tolerant kidney transplant recipients (dated by TCRdb to the late 2010s). With regard to the full study: The transplants used related donors with nonmyeloablative bone marrow transplantation, and mixed chimerism in the human trials was transient. Sorted recipient Tregs were cultured with irradiated activated donor B cells plus IL-2 for about 15 days, with restimulation on day 11. Once the B cell culture was finished, the cells were sorted into two populations: CD4+CD8-CD25+CD127- and CD4+CD8-4-1BB+CD40L-. Activated donor B cells were generated over roughly 9 days on irradiated CD40L-expressing 3T3 cells with cyclosporin A and IL-4. Additional Treg samples were obtained by sorting recipient CD4+CD25+CD127- cells from an approximately 3-day mixed lymphocyte reaction with belatacept, in some cases after a subsequent roughly 5-day donor restimulation. During sorting of primary belatacept mixed lymphocyte reaction cultures, recipient cells were distinguished from donor cells with antibodies. TCRbeta sequencing was used in the study to identify donor-specific regulatory T cells before combined kidney and bone marrow transplantation, and the identified cells were then tracked after transplant. Summary of the overall study and its limitations: Biological reproducibility was not examined directly, but technical replication error appeared to be minimal. Because only a small number of patients were included, the study had limitations, and the results will need to be validated in larger populations as well as under other immunosuppression protocols. In tolerant patients, the expansion of donor-specific Tregs was greater than global Treg expansion, suggesting that the expansion was antigen-driven rather than nonspecific. Because the PCR primers were changed over time for some patients, nucleotide-level comparison could not be performed across the samples from those patients. The most biologically relevant and donor-specific TCRbeta repertoire appeared to be identified by expanding Tregs with activated donor B cells.

The patients were a few recipients of combined kidney and bone marrow transplants from the ITN036ST trial, and samples were available only from these trial subjects. Healthy control blood was processed to PBMCs with a Ficoll density gradient and then cryopreserved, whereas patient PBMCs were collected both before and after transplant. The germline V gene specifies SGHTS as CDR1 and YDEGEE as CDR2. Trimming removed 4 bases from V and 3 bases from J; the gene matches leave 10 bases unexplained. The CDR3 runs 16 residues from the cysteine to the phenylalanine. This entry keeps only the CDR3 DNA: 48 bases, framed from base 1. Genomic DNA was extracted from sorted cells with the QIAGEN DNeasy Blood and Tissue Kit for TCRbeta CDR3 sequencing. High-throughput TCRbeta CDR3 sequencing was carried out commercially through immunoSEQ, with PCR amplification with bias correction and internal controls included. On the study's bioinformatics: Unique productive TCRbeta sequences were defined by CDR3 nucleotide sequence when primers matched and otherwise by CDR3 amino acid sequence together with Vbeta and Jbeta genes. Donor-reactive sequences were defined as at least 5-fold expanded in CFSE-low cells versus unstimulated cells, with frequency of at least 0.01% in CFSE-low cells. Repertoire divergence was quantified by Jensen-Shannon divergence using the top 100 TCRbeta sequences ranked by frequency. For samples with multiple sequencing runs, sorting error was corrected in each run separately before the runs were combined. TCRdb's version of the immuneACCESS table is confined to in-frame rearrangements and falls short of the full clone set. An unresolved V gene accounts for under half of the shortfall where checked; the remainder is of unknown origin. Clonal size and the V and J genes are those of that table, whereas D and trimming came from the DNA. Within this sample are several hundred clones, with about 40% of them counted one time only. The ten largest clonotypes hold more than 45% of the sample.

Input material: Tregs from blood cultured with allogeneic cells. This receptor was obtained from a human patient who received a combined kidney and bone marrow transplant. After a transplant, some of the T cells may come from the graft donor. In this chain, TRBV5-8 is recombined with TRBJ2-5; TRBD1 aligns with 9 central bases. In nucleotides, the sequence is TGTGCCAGCAGCCTAGGGGACAGGGCCGAGAAAGAGACCCAGTACTTC. Translated, this is CASSLGDRAEKETQYF.